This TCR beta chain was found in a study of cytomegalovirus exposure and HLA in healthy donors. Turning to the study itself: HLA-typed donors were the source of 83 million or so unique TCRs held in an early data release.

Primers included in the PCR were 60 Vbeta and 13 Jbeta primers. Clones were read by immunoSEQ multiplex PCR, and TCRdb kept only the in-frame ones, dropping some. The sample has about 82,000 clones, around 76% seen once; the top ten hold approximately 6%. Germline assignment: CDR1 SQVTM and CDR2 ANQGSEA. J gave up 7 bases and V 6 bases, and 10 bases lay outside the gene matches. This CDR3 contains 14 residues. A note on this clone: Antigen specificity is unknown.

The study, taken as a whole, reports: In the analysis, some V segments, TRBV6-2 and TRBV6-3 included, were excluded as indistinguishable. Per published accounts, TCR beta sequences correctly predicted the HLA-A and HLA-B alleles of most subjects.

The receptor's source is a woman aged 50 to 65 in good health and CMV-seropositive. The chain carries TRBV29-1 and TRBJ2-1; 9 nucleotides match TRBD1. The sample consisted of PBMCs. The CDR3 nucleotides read TGCAGCGTCCGAGCCGGGACAGGGAGGAATGAGCAGTTCTTC. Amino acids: CSVRAGTGRNEQFF.